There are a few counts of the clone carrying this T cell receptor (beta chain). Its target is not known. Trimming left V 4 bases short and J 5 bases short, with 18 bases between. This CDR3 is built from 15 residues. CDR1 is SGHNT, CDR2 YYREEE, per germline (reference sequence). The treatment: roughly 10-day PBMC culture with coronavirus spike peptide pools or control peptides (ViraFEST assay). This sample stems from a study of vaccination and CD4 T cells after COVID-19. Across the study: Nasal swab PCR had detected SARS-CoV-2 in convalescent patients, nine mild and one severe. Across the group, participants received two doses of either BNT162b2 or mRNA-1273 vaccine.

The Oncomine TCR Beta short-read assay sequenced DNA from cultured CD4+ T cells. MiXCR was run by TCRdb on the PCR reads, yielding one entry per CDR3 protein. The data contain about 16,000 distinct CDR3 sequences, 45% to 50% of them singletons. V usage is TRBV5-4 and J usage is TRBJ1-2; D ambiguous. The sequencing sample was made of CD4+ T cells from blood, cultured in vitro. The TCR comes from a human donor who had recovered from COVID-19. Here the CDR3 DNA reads TGTGCCAGCAGCCCACGAGACATAAACCCTTATGGCTACACCTTC. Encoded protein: CASSPRDINPYGYTF. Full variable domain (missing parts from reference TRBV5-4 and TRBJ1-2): ETGVTQSPTHLIKTRGQQVTLRCSSQSGHNTVSWYQQALGQGPQFIFQYYREEENGRGNFPPRFSGLQFPNYSSELNVNALELDDSALYLCASSPRDINPYGYTFGSGTRLTVV.